This T cell receptor (beta chain) is drawn from a study of technical replicates of blood from a few donors. The CDR3 is made up of 13 amino acids. Germline CDR1 is SNHLY and CDR2 is FYNNEI. V was shortened by 8 bases and J by 7 bases, with 15 bases between the two germline ends. The table came from immunoSEQ multiplex PCR; TCRdb's copy has only in-frame clones and leaves some out. The data hold just under 60,000 clones, with about 95% observed a single time. The origin of this receptor is a human donor in good health. Some clones in this sample may be carry-over from other donors' samples. The chain uses TRBV2 and TRBJ1-5; TRBD1 is a possible D gene (5 bases). Sequences were obtained from PBMCs. CDR3: CASSEPGHQPQHF. The CDR3, as DNA: TGTGCCAGCTCCGAACCAGGGCACCAGCCCCAGCATTTT.